This T cell receptor (beta chain) was recorded in a study of tumor T cells in aggressive B-cell lymphoma. CDR1 and CDR2 from the germline V gene are GTSNPN and SVGIG (reference sequence). J was trimmed by 3 bases and V by 1 base; bases with no gene match: 2. This CDR3 contains 14 residues. The assay was immunoSEQ multiplex PCR, and TCRdb's table has in-frame clones only and misses some. The sample contains 3,100 or so clones, around 63% of which appear only once. This receptor was identified in an adult with diffuse large B cell lymphoma. The material sequenced was tumor tissue. This chain uses TRBV30 with TRBJ2-2, with 7 bases fitting TRBD1. The CDR3 nucleotides are TGTGCCTGGAGTGGGGACAGACACACCGGGGAGCTGTTTTTT. Translation gives CAWSGDRHTGELFF. The whole variable domain, remainder taken from reference TRBV30 and TRBJ2-2, is SQTIHQWPATLVQPVGSPLSLECTVEGTSNPNLYWYRQAAGRGLQLLFYSVGIGQISSEVPQNLSASRPQDRQFILSSKKLLLSDSGFYLCAWSGDRHTGELFFGEGSRLTVL.